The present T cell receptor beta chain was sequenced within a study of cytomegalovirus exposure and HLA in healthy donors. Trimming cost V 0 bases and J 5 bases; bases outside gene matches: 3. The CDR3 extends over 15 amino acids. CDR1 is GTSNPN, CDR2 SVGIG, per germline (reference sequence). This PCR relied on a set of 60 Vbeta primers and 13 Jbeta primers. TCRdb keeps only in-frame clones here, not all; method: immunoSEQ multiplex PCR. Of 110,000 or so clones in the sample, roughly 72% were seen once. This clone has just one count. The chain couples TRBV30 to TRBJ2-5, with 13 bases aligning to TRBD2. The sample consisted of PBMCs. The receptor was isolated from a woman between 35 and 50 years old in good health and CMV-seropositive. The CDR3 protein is CAWSVGLAGEETQYF. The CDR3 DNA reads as TGTGCCTGGAGTGTAGGACTAGCGGGAGAGGAGACCCAGTACTTC.